This T cell receptor (beta chain) was sequenced in a study of cytomegalovirus exposure and HLA in healthy donors. About the study: A prior study identified 120 million or so unique TCR beta sequences from 190 million or so T cells. Regarding the study as a whole: A few chains linked to CMV were shown in vitro to be specific for CMV antigens. Researchers had no immune exposure information except CMV serostatus available.

As to this clone: Antigen: not known.

In germline, CDR1 is SGHRS, CDR2 YFSETQ. V dropped 1 base and J dropped 1; count of bases not matched to a gene: 4. This CDR3 comprises 17 residues. In the PCR, 60 Vbeta and 13 Jbeta primers were used. Per the original methods: Later, roughly 86 million unique TCR beta chains were counted in an analysis, and about 10 million of them were shared. TCRdb's copy holds only in-frame clones and misses some; the assay was immunoSEQ multiplex PCR. V and J calls and clone size are given by that table; D and trimming were obtained from the DNA. The table lists 140,000 to 150,000 clones, around 77% of them singletons.

The sequence was collected from a woman between 35 and 50 years old in good health and CMV-seropositive. Source material: PBMCs. The chain recombines TRBV5-1 with TRBJ2-1; TRBD2 matches at 11 bases. CDR3 sequence (DNA): TGCGCCAGCAGCTTGAACCTAGCGGGGGGATCCTACAATGAGCAGTTCTTC. This encodes CASSLNLAGGSYNEQFF.